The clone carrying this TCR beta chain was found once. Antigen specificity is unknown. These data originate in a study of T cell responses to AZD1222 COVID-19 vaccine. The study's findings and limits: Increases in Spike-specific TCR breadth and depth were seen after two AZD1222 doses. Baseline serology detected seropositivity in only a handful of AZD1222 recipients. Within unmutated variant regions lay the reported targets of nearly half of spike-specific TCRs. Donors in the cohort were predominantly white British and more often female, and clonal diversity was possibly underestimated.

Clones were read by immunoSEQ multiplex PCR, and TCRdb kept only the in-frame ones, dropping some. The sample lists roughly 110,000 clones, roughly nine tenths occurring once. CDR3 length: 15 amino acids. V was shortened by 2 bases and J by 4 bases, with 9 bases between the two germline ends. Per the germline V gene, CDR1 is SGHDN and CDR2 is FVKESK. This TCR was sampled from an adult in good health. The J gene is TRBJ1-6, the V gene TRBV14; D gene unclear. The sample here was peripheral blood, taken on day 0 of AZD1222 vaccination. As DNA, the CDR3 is TGTGCCAGCAGCCAAATGACCGGTTATAATTCACCCCTCCACTTT. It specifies CASSQMTGYNSPLHF.